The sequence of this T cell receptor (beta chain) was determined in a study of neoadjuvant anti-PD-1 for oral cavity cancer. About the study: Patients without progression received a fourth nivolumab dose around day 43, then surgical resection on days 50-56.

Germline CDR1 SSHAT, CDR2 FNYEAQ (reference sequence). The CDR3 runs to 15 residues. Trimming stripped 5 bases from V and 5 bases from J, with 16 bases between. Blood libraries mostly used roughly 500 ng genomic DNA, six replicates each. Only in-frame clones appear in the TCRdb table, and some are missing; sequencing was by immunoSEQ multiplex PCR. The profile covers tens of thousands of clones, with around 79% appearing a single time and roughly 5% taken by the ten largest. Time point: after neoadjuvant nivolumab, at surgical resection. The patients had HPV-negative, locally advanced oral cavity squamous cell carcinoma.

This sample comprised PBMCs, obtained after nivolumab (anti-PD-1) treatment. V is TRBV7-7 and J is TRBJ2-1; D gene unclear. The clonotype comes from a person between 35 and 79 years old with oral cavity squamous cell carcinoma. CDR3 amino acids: CASSPGLTTNNEQFF. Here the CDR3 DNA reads TGTGCCAGCAGCCCCGGTCTGACAACAAACAATGAGCAGTTCTTC.